This TCR beta chain stems from a study of T-cell reconstitution after alpha-beta-depleted transplantation in children. Overall study findings and caveats: Several hundred rapidly expanded clones from non-depleted graft cells reportedly supplied alpha-beta T cells about two months post-transplant. After one year, T-cell counts and TCRbeta diversity mostly came from new T cells. Some patients' high day-60 TCRbeta diversity was attributed to recipient cells surviving conditioning.

This clonotype was observed a handful of times. Its antigen is as yet unknown. The CDR3 contains 12 residues. V dropped 3 bases and J dropped 9; count of bases not matched to a gene: 1. TCRbeta library construction was performed incorporating unique molecular identifiers. Using its own MiXCR run on the PCR reads, TCRdb lists one record per CDR3 protein. This sample yields about 600,000 distinct CDR3 sequences, of which under 30% are seen a single time; approximately 14% belongs to the top ten. The sample here was PBMCs, mostly from graft donor cells, taken 360 days after TCRalphabeta/CD19-depleted stem cell transplant. The chain links TRBV12-3 or TRBV12-4 to TRBJ2-3; 9 nucleotides line up with TRBD1. The receptor was derived from a boy under three years old who had a stem cell transplant for acute myeloid leukemia, so the T cells may come from the graft donor. The CDR3 sequence: CASSFDRGTQYF. The CDR3 DNA reads as TGTGCCAGCAGTTTCGACAGGGGGACGCAGTATTTT.